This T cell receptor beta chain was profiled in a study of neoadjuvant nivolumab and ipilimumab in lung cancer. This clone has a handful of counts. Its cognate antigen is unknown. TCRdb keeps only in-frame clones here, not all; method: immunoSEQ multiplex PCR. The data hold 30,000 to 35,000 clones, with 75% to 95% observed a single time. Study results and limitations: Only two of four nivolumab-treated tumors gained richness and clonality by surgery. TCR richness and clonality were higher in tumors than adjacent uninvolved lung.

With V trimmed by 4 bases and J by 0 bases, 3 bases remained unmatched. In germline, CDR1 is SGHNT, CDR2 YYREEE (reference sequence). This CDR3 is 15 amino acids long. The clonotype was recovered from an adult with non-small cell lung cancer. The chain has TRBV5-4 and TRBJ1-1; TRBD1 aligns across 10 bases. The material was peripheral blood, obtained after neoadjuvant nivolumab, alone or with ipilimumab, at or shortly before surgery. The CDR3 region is CASSAGTGVNTEAFF. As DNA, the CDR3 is TGTGCCAGCAGCGCCGGGACAGGGGTGAACACTGAAGCTTTCTTT.